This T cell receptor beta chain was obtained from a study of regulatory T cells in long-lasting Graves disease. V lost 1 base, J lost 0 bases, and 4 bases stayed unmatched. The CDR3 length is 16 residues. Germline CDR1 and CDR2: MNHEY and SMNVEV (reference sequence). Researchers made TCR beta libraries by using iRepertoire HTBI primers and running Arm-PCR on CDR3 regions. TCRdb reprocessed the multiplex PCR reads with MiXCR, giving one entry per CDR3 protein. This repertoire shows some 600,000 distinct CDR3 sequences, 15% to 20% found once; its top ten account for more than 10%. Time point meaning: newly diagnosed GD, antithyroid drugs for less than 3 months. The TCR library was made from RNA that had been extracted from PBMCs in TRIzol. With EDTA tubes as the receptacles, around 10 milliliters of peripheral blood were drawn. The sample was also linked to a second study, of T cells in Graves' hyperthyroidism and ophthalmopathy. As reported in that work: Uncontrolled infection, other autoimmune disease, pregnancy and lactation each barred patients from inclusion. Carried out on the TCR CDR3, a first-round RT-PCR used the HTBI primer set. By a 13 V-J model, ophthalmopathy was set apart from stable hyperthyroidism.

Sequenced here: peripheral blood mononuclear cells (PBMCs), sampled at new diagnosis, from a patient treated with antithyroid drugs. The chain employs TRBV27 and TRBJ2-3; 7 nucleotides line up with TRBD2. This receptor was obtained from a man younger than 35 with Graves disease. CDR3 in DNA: TGTGCCAGCAGTTTATACGCTAGCGGAAGCACAGATACGCAGTATTTT. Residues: CASSLYASGSTDTQYF.